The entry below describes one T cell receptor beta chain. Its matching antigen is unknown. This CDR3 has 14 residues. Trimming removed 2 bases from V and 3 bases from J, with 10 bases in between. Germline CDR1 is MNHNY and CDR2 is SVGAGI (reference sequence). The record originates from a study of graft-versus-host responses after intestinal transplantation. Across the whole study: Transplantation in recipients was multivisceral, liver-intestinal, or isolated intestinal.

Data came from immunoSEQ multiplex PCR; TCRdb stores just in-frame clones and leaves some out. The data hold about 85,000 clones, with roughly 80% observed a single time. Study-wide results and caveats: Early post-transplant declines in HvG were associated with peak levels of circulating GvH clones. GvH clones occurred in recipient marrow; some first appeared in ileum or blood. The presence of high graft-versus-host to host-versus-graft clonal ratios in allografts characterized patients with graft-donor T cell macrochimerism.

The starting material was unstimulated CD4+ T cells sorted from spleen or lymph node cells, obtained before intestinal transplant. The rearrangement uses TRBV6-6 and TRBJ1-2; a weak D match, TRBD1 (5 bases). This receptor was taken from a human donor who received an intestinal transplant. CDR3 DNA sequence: TGTGCCAGCAGTTACGGACAAGGGGACTATGGCTACACCTTC. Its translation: CASSYGQGDYGYTF.